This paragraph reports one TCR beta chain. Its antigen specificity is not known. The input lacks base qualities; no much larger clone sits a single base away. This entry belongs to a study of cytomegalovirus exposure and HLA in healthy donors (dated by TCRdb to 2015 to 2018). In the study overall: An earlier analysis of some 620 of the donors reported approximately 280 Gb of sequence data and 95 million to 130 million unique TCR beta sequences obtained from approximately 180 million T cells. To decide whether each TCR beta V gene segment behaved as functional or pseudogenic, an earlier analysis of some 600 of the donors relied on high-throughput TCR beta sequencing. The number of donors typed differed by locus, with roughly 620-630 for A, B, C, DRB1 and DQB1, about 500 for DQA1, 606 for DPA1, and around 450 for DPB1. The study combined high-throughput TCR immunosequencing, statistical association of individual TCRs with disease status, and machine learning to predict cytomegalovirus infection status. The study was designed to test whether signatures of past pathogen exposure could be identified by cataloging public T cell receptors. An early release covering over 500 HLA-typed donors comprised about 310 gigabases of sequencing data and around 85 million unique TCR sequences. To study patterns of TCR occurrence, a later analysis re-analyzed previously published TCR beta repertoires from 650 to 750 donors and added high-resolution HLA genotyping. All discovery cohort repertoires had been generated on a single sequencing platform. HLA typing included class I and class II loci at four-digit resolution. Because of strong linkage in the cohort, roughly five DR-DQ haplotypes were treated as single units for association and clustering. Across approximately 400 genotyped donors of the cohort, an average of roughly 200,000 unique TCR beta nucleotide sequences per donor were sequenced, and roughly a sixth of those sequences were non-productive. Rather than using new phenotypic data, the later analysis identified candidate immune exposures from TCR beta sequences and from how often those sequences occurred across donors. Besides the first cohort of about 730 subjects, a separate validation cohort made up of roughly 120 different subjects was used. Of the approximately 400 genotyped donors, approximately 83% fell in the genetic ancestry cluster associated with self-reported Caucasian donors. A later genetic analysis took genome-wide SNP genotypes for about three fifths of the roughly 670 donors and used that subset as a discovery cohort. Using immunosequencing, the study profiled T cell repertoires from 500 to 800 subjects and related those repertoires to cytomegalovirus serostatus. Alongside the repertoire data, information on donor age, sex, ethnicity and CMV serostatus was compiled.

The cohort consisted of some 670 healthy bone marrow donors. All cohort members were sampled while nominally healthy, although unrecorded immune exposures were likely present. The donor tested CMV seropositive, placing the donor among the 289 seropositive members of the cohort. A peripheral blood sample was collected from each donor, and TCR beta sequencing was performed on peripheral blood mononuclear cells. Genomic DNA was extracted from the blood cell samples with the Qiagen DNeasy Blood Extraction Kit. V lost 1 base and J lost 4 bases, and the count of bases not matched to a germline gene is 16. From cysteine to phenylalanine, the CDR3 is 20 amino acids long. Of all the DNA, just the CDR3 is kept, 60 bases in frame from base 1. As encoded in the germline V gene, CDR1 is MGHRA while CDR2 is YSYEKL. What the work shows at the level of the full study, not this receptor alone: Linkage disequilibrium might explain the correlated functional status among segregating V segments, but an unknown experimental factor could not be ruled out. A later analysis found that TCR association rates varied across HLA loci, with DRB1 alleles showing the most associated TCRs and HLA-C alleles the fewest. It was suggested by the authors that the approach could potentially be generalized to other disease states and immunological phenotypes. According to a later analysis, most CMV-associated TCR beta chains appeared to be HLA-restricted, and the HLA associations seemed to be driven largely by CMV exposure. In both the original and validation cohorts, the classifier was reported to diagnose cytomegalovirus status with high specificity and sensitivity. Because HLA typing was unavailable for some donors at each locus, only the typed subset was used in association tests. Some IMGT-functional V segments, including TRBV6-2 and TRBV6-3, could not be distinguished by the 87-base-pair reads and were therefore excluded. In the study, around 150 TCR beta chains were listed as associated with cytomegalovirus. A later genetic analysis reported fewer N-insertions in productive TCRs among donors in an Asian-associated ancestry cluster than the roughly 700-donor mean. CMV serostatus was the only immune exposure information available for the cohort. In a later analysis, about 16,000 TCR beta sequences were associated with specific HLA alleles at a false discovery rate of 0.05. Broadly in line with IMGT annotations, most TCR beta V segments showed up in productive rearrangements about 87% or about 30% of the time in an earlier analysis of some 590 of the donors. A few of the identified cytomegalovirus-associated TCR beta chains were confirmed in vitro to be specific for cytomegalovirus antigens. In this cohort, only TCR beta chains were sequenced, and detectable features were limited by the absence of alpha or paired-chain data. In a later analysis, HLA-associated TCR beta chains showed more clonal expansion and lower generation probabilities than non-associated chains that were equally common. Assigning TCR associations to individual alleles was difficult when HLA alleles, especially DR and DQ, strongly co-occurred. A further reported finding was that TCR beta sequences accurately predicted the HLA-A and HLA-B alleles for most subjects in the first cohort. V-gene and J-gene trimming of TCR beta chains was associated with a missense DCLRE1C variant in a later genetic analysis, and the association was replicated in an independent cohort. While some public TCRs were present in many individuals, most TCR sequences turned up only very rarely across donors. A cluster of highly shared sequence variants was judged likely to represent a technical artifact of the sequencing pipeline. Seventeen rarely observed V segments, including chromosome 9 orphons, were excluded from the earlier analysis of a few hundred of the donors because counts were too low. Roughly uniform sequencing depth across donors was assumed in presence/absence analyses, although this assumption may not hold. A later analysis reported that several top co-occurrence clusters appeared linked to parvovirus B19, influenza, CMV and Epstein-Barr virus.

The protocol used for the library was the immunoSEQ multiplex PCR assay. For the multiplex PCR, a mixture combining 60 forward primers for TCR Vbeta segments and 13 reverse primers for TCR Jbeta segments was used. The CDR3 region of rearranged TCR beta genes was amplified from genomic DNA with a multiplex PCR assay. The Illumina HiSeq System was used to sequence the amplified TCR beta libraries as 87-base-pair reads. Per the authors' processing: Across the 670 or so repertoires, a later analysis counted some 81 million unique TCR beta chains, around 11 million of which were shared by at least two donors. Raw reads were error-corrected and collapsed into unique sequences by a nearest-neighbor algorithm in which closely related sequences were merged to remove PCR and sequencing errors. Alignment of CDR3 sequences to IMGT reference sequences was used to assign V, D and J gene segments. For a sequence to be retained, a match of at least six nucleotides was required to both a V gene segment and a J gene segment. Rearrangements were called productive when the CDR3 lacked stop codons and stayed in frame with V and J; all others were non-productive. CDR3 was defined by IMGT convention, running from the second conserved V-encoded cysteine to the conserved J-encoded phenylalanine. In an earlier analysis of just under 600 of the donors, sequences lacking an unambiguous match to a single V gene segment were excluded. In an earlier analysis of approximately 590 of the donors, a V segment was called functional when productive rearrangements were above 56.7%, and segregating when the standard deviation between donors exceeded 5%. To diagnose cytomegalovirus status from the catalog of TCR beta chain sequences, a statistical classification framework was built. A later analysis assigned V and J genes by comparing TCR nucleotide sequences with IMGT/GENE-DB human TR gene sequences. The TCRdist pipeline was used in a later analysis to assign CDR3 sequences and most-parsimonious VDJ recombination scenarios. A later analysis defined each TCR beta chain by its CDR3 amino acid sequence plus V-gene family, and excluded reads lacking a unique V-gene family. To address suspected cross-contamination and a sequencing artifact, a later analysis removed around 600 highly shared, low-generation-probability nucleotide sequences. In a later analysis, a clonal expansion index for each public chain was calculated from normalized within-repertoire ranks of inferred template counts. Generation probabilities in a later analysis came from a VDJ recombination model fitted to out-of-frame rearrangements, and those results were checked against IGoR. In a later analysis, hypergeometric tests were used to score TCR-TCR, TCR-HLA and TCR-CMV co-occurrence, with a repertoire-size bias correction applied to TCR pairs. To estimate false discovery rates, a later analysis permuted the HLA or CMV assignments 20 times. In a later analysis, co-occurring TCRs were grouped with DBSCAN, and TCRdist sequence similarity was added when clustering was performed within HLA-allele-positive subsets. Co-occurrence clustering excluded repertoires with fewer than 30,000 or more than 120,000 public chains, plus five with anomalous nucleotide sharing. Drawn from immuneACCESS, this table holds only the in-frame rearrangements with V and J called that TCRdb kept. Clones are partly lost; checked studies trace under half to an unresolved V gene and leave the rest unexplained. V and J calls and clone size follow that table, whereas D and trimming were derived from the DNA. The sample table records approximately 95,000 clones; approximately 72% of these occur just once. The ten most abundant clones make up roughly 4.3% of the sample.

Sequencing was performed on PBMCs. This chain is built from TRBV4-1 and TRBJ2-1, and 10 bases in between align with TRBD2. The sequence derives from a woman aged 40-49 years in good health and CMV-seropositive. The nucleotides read TGCGCCAGCAGCCAAGGGGGGGCAAGGACCGGGACTAGCGCGTACAATGAGCAGTTCTTC. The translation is CASSQGGARTGTSAYNEQFF.